This TCR beta chain derives from a study of blood T cell repertoires in COVID-19 (dated by TCRdb to about 2020). About the full investigation: Samples covering the acute and convalescent phases of COVID-19 were provided by collaborators in the United States, Italy and Spain. The material from the prospective study consisted of cDNA or gDNA derived from T cells, B-cell-depleted T cells, or PBMCs. The repertoires were made available in a free public database intended to serve as a resource for research on the immune response to SARS-CoV-2. Nearly every sample came with metadata listing a de-identified subject ID, COVID-19 status, age in years and sex. Deeply sampled blood TCRbeta repertoires from subjects exposed to, actively infected with, or recovered from COVID-19 were included in the dataset. Where available, HLA class I and class II types were taken from metadata supplied by the sample provider and were not determined by assay-based typing. The samples were drawn from two sources: the first 160 participants of the ongoing ImmuneRACE study, and approximately 1,300 subjects contributed by 6 global collaborators. The paper's findings and limits, for the study overall: The amount of clinical and demographic metadata varied by source and participant and was provided uncurated.

Inclusive of the bounding cysteine and phenylalanine, the CDR3 is 11 residues long. Solely the CDR3 DNA is kept, with 33 bases framed from the first base. Looking up the germline V gene yields CDR1 MNHEY and CDR2 SVGAGI. The junction carries 9 bases between V and J, which are trimmed by 5 bases and 8 bases respectively. The immunoSEQ Assay, a bias-controlled multiplex PCR, was used to amplify TCRbeta CDR3 regions from genomic DNA. The published analysis was carried out like this. The number of nucleated cells in each sample was estimated from the amplification of reference gene primers within the assay. To quantify the absolute abundance of each unique TCRbeta CDR3 rearrangement, sequence reads were collapsed and filtered. For each sample, productive Simpson clonality was calculated as the square root of Simpson's diversity index over productive rearrangements. Imported from immuneACCESS, the table was reduced by TCRdb to in-frame sequences with V and J called. These copies leave out some clones; in studies compared against another copy, an unresolved V gene accounts for under half, and the cause of the remainder is not known. V, J and clone size are those of that table, while D and trimming were read from the DNA. The sample records 150,000 to 200,000 clones, about 91% of which are singletons. The top ten constitute approximately 0.77% of the sample.

To note about this clone: What this receptor recognizes is not known. Per-base qualities were not stored, and no clone one base away is much larger.

Participants in the prospective study were enrolled through a virtual design, were aged roughly 18 to 100 years, and lived in some 24 United States geographic areas. To assign participants to cohorts, the prospective study relied on clinical history that participants themselves reported in a screening survey and a study questionnaire. Recovered participants in ImmuneRACE Cohort 3 were defined by two consecutive negative NP/OP PCR tests, clearance by a healthcare professional, or resolution of symptoms. Mobile phlebotomists in the prospective study collected whole blood, serum and a nasopharyngeal or oropharyngeal swab from every participant. Over a roughly 2-month period, participants in the prospective study had the option of providing additional blood draws and questionnaires. Before DNA extraction, prospective study blood samples were shipped either frozen or at room temperature.

The chain is encoded by TRBV6-5 joined to TRBJ1-1; TRBD1 might be the D gene, on 6 matching bases. This clonotype was obtained from a young woman who had recovered from COVID-19. Sequencing was done on a sample of PBMCs or T cells enriched from blood (not recorded which). The sequenced DNA: TGTGCCAGCAGTCAGGGGACAGAAGCTTTCTTT. The encoded protein is CASSQGTEAFF.